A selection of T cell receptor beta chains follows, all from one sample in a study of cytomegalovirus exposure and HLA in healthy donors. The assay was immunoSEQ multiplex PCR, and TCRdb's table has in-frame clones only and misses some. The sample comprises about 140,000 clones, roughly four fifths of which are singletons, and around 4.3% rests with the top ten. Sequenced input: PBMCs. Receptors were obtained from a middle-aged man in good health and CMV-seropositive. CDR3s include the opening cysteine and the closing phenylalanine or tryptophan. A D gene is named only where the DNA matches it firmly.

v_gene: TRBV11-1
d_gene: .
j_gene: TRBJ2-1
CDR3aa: CASSPTTQGGWDEQFF

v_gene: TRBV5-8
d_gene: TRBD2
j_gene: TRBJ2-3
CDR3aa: CASSVVWRGGLDTQYF

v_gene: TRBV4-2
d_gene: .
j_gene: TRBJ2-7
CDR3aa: CASSRANRVEQYF

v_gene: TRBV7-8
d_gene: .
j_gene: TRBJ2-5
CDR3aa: CASSRGEAETQYF

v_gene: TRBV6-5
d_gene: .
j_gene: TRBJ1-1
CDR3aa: CASSSTPGRGGTEAFF

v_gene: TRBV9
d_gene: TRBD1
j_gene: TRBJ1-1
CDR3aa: CASSSGQGGGAEAFF

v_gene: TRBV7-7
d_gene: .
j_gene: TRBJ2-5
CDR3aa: CASSPYETGWETQYF

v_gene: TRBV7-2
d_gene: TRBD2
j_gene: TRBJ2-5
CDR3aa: CASSLVASGGAAQETQYF

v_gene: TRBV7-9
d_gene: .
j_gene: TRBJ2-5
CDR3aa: CASSPPGSQETQYF

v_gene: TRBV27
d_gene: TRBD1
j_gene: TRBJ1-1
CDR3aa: CASSSPGQAGVAFF

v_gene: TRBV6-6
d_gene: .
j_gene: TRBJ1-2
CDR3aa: CASRSTWEADGYTF